This TCR beta chain derives from a study of blood T cell repertoires in COVID-19. Background on the study: The United States, Italy and Spain supplied acute and convalescent COVID-19 samples. PBMCs, B-cell-depleted T cells, or T cells provided the cDNA or gDNA that made up the material.

As handled by the study authors: The authors estimated nucleated cell counts from reference gene primer amplification. The method was immunoSEQ multiplex PCR; TCRdb's version includes in-frame clones alone and lacks a portion of them. V, J and clone size reflect that table, while D and trimming were determined from the DNA. Seen here are about 77,000 clones, about nine tenths observed once, and the top ten hold roughly 15%. Comment on this clone: Other DNA sequences within the sample encode an identical CDR3.

Germline CDR1 is GTSNPN and CDR2 is SVGIG (reference sequence). This CDR3 is built from 15 residues. With V trimmed by 2 bases and J by 1 base, 4 bases remained unmatched. The sequence was obtained from a woman older than 75 with active or convalescent COVID-19. The chain uses TRBV30 and TRBJ2-2, with 7 bases matching TRBD2. The sample comprised peripheral blood. CDR3 loop: CAWSLGGGNTGELFF. CDR3 nucleotide sequence: TGTGCCTGGAGTTTGGGCGGGGGGAACACCGGGGAGCTGTTTTTT. The whole variable domain, remainder taken from reference TRBV30 and TRBJ2-2, is SQTIHQWPATLVQPVGSPLSLECTVEGTSNPNLYWYRQAAGRGLQLLFYSVGIGQISSEVPQNLSASRPQDRQFILSSKKLLLSDSGFYLCAWSLGGGNTGELFFGEGSRLTVL.